This T cell receptor (beta chain) was found in a study of T cell responses to AZD1222 COVID-19 vaccine. The CDR3 sequence is 15 residues long. J was trimmed by 2 bases and V by 3 bases; bases with no gene match: 1. Germline V gene sequence: CDR1 SGHAT, CDR2 FQNNGV. Assay used: immunoSEQ multiplex PCR; TCRdb lists only in-frame clones, some missing. The table records about 130,000 clones, 87% of them present only once. Sequencing was performed on peripheral blood, taken on day 0 of AZD1222 vaccination. The genes are TRBV11-2 and TRBJ2-3, with 11 positions matching TRBD2. The source is an adult in good health. The CDR3: CASSLGLADTDTQYF. CDR3 nucleotides: TGTGCCAGCAGCTTGGGACTAGCGGACACAGATACGCAGTATTTT.